What follows is one T cell receptor beta chain and its context. The sample belongs to a study of control samples from healthy donors and cancer patients. Some clones are missing from TCRdb's copy, which holds only in-frame ones; the method was immunoSEQ multiplex PCR. The table shows 70,000 or so clones, with over 85% occurring only once. Trimming took 2 bases from V and 7 from J, leaving 8 bases between them. This CDR3 comprises 12 residues. Per germline, CDR1 SGHAT and CDR2 FQNNGV. V and J are TRBV11-2 and TRBJ1-1; D perhaps matches TRBD1 (6 bases). The origin of this receptor is a man between 60 and 70 years old with lung cancer. What was sequenced was PBMCs. The CDR3 loop reads CASSLQGIEAFF. The DNA of the CDR3 is TGTGCCAGCAGCTTACAGGGGATTGAAGCTTTCTTT.